The clone carrying this TCR beta chain has only one observation. This entry belongs to a study of shared clonotypes between healthy human individuals. In the study overall: With ages of 18 to 49, the donors were two women and three men.

Trimming pared 6 bases from V and 12 bases from J, leaving 21 bases between. The CDR3 spans 14 residues. Germline loops: CDR1 MNHEY, CDR2 SVGAGI. Some clones are missing from TCRdb's copy, which holds only in-frame ones; the method was immunoSEQ multiplex PCR. The sample includes roughly 2.2 million clones, 85% to 95% seen only once; the top ten take 0.3% to 0.45%. Sequences were obtained from naive CD4+ T cells from PBMCs. Regarding subset: CD45RA+ positively selected. This rearrangement joins TRBV6-5 to TRBJ2-1, with D possibly being TRBD2 (6 bases). This sequence originates from a young man in good health. Some clones in this sample may be carry-over from other donors' samples. The CDR3 bases are TGTGCCAGCAGCTACCGGGACTCCAAAAACAGGCAGTTCTTC. Translating it yields CASSYRDSKNRQFF.